Listed here are 4 T cell receptor beta chains from one sample, sequenced in a study of control samples from healthy donors and cancer patients. Using immunoSEQ multiplex PCR, the repertoire was profiled, and TCRdb retains in-frame clones only, with some absent. The repertoire holds around 120,000 clones, with over 85% as singletons. Source material: blood. The receptor source for this set is a man aged 30 to 45 in good health.

J is TRBJ2-3 and V is TRBV9; TRBD2 agrees at 11 bases. CDR3 size: 18 residues. The V segment lost 0 bases and the J segment 1 base; nucleotides outside the gene matches: 7. CDR1 SGDLS and CDR2 YYNGEE come from the germline V gene. The CDR3 is CASSVATLAGGRTDTQYF. In nucleotides, the CDR3 is TGTGCCAGCAGCGTAGCTACGCTAGCGGGGGGTCGCACAGATACGCAGTATTTT.

The chain combines TRBV28 with TRBJ1-4; D is unclear. Germline V gives CDR1 MDHEN, CDR2 SYDVKM. The CDR3 runs to 14 residues. V was shortened by 2 bases and J by 6 bases, with 10 bases between the two germline ends. CDR3 sequence (DNA): TGTGCCAGCAGTTTAAACAGCCCTTATGAAAAACTGTTTTTT. This codes for CASSLNSPYEKLFF.

The chain combines TRBV5-8 with TRBJ1-1; no reliable D call. The CDR3 sequence is 9 residues long. Germline V CDR1 and CDR2: SGHTS, YDEGEE. V was pared by 8 bases and J by 5 bases, with 4 bases between. CDR3: CASSTEAFF. The CDR3 DNA sequence: TGTGCCAGTAGTACTGAAGCTTTCTTT.

The V gene is TRBV28, the J gene TRBJ1-3; D is undetermined. V lost 2 bases and J 0 bases, leaving 14 bases between the germline ends. The germline V gene encodes CDR1 MDHEN and CDR2 SYDVKM. CDR3 length: 17 amino acids. CDR3 nucleotides: TGTGCCAGCAGTTTAAGCCTGGCGCCGACCTCTGGAAACACCATATATTTT. It specifies CASSLSLAPTSGNTIYF.